These 11 T cell receptor beta chains were all obtained from the same sample, sequenced in a study of T cell responses to AZD1222 COVID-19 vaccine. Clones were sequenced by immunoSEQ multiplex PCR, and TCRdb holds only the in-frame ones, with some missing. This repertoire shows approximately 120,000 clones, around 87% found once; its top ten account for approximately 5.2%. The sample was peripheral blood, taken on day 0 of AZD1222 vaccination. The receptor source for this set is an adult in good health.

The chain recombines TRBV10-3 with TRBJ1-5; D gene unclear. This CDR3 contains 16 residues. V was pared by 3 bases and J by 3 bases, with 15 bases between. Germline CDR1 ENHRY, CDR2 SYGVKD. This chain's CDR3 is CAISEYTLRDNQPQHF. CDR3 coding DNA: TGTGCCATCAGTGAATACACTTTAAGGGACAATCAGCCCCAGCATTTT.

V gene TRBV19 combines with J gene TRBJ2-7, with D perhaps TRBD1 (6 bases). Deletions cut 6 bases from V and 0 bases from J, with 15 bases between. Germline loops: CDR1 LNHDA, CDR2 SQIVND (reference sequence). The CDR3 has 15 amino acids. The chain's CDR3 is CASSVGDTVSYEQYF. DNA for the CDR3: TGTGCCAGTAGCGTGGGGGACACCGTCTCCTACGAGCAGTACTTC.

The chain is built from TRBV30 and TRBJ1-3; no firm D call. Germline V gives CDR1 GTSNPN, CDR2 SVGIG (reference sequence). V shed 0 bases and J shed 1 base, with 13 bases lying between them. The CDR3 extends over 16 amino acids. This CDR3 is CAWSVGGSTSGNTIYF. The CDR3 nucleotides read TGTGCCTGGAGTGTTGGAGGCAGCACTTCTGGAAACACCATATATTTT.

The V gene is TRBV2, the J gene TRBJ2-5; 7 bases agree with TRBD1. The germline CDR1 and CDR2 sequences are SNHLY and FYNNEI. CDR3 length: 11 amino acids. V gave up 6 bases and J gave up 5 bases; unmatched junction bases: 0. CDR3 bases: TGTGCCAGCAGACAGGGGGAGACCCAGTACTTC. It translates to CASRQGETQYF.

This clone was seen just once. The chain is built from TRBV6-5 and TRBJ2-1; TRBD1 matches 9 bases. CDR3 length: 16 residues. V lost 4 bases, J lost 5 bases, and 9 bases stayed unmatched. CDR1 and CDR2 (germline): MNHEY, SVGAGI. For the CDR3, the DNA is TGTGCCAGCAGTTTCGTGGGACAGGGACATGACAATGAGCAGTTCTTC. It is translated as CASSFVGQGHDNEQFF.

The chain carries TRBV5-4 and TRBJ2-7, with a weak D call TRBD1 (6 bases). Germline lookup yields CDR1 SGHNT and CDR2 YYREEE (reference sequence). The CDR3 sequence is 14 residues long. Trimming removed 0 bases from V and 3 bases from J, with 10 bases in between. CDR3 protein: CASSLAGVGYEQYF. CDR3 sequence (DNA): TGTGCCAGCAGCTTGGCAGGGGTTGGCTACGAGCAGTACTTC.

The J gene is TRBJ1-1, the V gene TRBV18; D gene unclear. There are 13 residues in the CDR3. Per germline, CDR1 KGHSH and CDR2 LQKENI. V dropped 7 bases and J dropped 0 bases, with 9 bases sitting between them. CDR3 sequence: CASFLYVNTEAFF. The DNA for the CDR3 is TGTGCCAGCTTCCTATATGTGAACACTGAAGCTTTCTTT.

This chain joins TRBV6-2 or TRBV6-3 and TRBJ1-1, with D perhaps TRBD1 (5 bases). CDR3 size: 14 residues. Trimming removed 0 bases from V and 11 bases from J, with 16 bases in between. Per the germline V gene, CDR1 is MNHEY and CDR2 is SVGEGT. CDR3 in amino acids: CASSYSSKGARAFF. DNA for the CDR3: TGTGCCAGCAGTTACTCGAGTAAAGGGGCGCGGGCTTTCTTT.

This chain joins TRBV28 and TRBJ2-7; unclear D gene. Germline CDR1 reads MDHEN; CDR2 reads SYDVKM. This CDR3 comprises 16 residues. The V gene lost 2 bases and the J gene lost 2 bases, with 16 bases spanning the gap. CDR3 amino acids: CASSLPPDRAAYEQYF. CDR3 coding DNA: TGTGCCAGCAGTTTACCACCTGACCGTGCCGCCTACGAGCAGTACTTC.

V usage is TRBV6-6 and J usage is TRBJ2-3; TRBD2 matches at 10 bases. The germline gives CDR1 MNHNY, CDR2 SVGAGI (reference sequence). This CDR3 has 20 amino acids. The junction had 19 bases not matched to a gene; V was cut back by 7 bases and J by 0 bases. CDR3 in amino acids: CASTRLGLAGDNSSTDTQYF. The CDR3 bases are TGTGCCAGCACTCGCCTTGGCCTAGCGGGAGATAACTCTAGCACAGATACGCAGTATTTT.

The chain is built from TRBV6-5 and TRBJ1-5; D is ambiguous. This CDR3 has 14 amino acids. V was clipped by 7 bases and J by 6 bases, with 16 bases between them. Germline CDR1 MNHEY, CDR2 SVGAGI. This CDR3 is CASKLSSWGQPQHF. CDR3 DNA sequence: TGTGCCAGCAAGTTGTCGAGTTGGGGTCAGCCCCAGCATTTT.